This T cell receptor (beta chain) was identified during a study of shared clonotypes between healthy human individuals. Whole-study findings and limits: Clonotype sharing among donors likely depends on sequencing depth.

Replicate PCRs from sorted subsets contained around 190 ng DNA, which is some 29,000 T cell genomes. Clones were read by immunoSEQ multiplex PCR, and TCRdb kept only the in-frame ones, dropping some. This table holds a few million clones, more than 85% found once. Points on this clone: Its antigen is unidentified.

CDR3 length equals 14 residues. The germline gives CDR1 MNHEY, CDR2 SVGAGI. With 2 bases removed from V and 2 bases from J, the gap between germline ends came to 9 bases. This TCR came from a man aged 18 to 30 in good health. Some clones in this sample may be carry-over from other donors' samples. J is TRBJ1-2 and V is TRBV6-5; TRBD1 is a possible D gene (5 bases). The sequenced material came from naive CD4+ T cells from PBMCs. Noted subset: CD45RA+ positively selected. In DNA form, the CDR3 reads TGTGCCAGCAGTTACGGGGCTCCCAACTATGGCTACACCTTC. Its protein is CASSYGAPNYGYTF.